These 17 T cell receptor beta chains share one sample of origin, sequenced in a study of shared clonotypes between healthy human individuals (dated by TCRdb to about 2020). The method was the immunoSEQ multiplex PCR assay. Here the immuneACCESS table is served through TCRdb, limited to in-frame sequences with V and J called. Missing clones are a known gap in these copies; in checked studies unresolved V genes cover under half, and the rest lacks a known reason. The table for this sample lists about 2.1 million clones; approximately 94% of them were counted only once. The ten most abundant clones make up 1.7% of the sample. CD8 naive samples were CD45RO-negative cells positively selected for CCR7, giving a CD45RA+CCR7+ population that excluded TemRA cells. The source material was naive CD8+ T cells from PBMCs. The cell subset or site label, read with the paper, signifies: CD45RA+CCR7+. These receptors came from a man younger than 35 in good health. Some clones in this sample may be carry-over from other donors' samples.

The J gene is TRBJ1-1, the V gene TRBV6-1; D gene unclear. The CDR3 runs to 15 residues. Germline V lookup: CDR1 MNHNS, CDR2 SASEGT. Trimming cost V 6 bases and J 0 bases, with 14 bases left between them. CDR3 sequence reads: CASRNDRVLNTEAFF. The DNA of the CDR3 is TGTGCCAGCAGGAACGACCGGGTGCTGAACACTGAAGCTTTCTTT.

V gene TRBV15 combines with J gene TRBJ2-1; 10 bases align to TRBD2. The J segment lost 8 bases and the V segment lost 1 base, leaving 17 bases of the junction unmatched. CDR1 LNHNV and CDR2 YYDKDF come from the germline V gene (reference sequence). CDR3 length: 19 amino acids. The CDR3 region has the DNA TGTGCCACCAGCAGAGGGAGCGGTGGCCTAGCGGGAGTGGTCGATGAGCAGTTCTTC. It yields the protein CATSRGSGGLAGVVDEQFF.

The chain employs TRBV27 and TRBJ1-3, with D unclear. Trimming took off 2 bases at V and 4 bases at J, with 12 bases between the two ends. The CDR3 has 15 amino acids. Germline CDR1 is MNHEY and CDR2 is SMNVEV (reference sequence). The CDR3 loop reads CASSLNRYTGNTIYF. The CDR3 DNA follows: TGTGCCAGCAGTTTAAACAGATACACCGGAAACACCATATATTTT.

This clone was detected once. V gene TRBV7-8 combines with J gene TRBJ2-1; 13 bases fit TRBD2. Trimming cost V 5 bases and J 1 base; bases outside gene matches: 5. The CDR3 contains 17 residues. CDR1 SGHVS and CDR2 FQNEAQ come from the germline V gene. Here the CDR3 reads CASSQGLAGSSYNEQFF. DNA for the CDR3: TGTGCCAGCAGCCAGGGACTAGCGGGATCGTCCTACAATGAGCAGTTCTTC.

The chain has TRBV27 and TRBJ1-2; D call uncertain. This CDR3 has 15 amino acids. Germline V gene data show CDR1 as MNHEY and CDR2 as SMNVEV (reference sequence). Trimming stripped 3 bases from V and 0 bases from J, with 11 bases between. CDR3 residues: CASSFAGSANYGYTF. The CDR3 DNA is TGTGCCAGCAGTTTTGCGGGGAGCGCTAACTATGGCTACACCTTC.

This clone has just one count. The gene calls are TRBV28 and TRBJ2-1; 11 bases align to TRBD2. Unmatched junction bases numbered 9, after V lost 4 bases and J lost 7 bases. The CDR3 length is 16 residues. Germline loops: CDR1 MDHEN, CDR2 SYDVKM. The chain's CDR3 is CASSSYRTSGWNEQFF. The CDR3 DNA sequence: TGTGCCAGCAGTTCATACAGGACTAGCGGGTGGAATGAGCAGTTCTTC.

J is TRBJ2-5 and V is TRBV10-3, with 16 bases that match TRBD2. After removal of 5 bases from V and 5 bases from J, the junction contained 11 bases not matched to a gene. This CDR3 has 18 amino acids. Germline V gene sequence: CDR1 ENHRY, CDR2 SYGVKD. DNA for the CDR3: TGTGCCATCAGTCCGGGACTAGCGGGAGGGACGGTGCTGGAGACCCAGTACTTC. Translation gives CAISPGLAGGTVLETQYF.

The V and J genes are TRBV9 and TRBJ1-5; D not certain. Germline assignment: CDR1 SGDLS and CDR2 YYNGEE. The germline V and J ends were trimmed by 5 bases and 0 bases, with 12 bases remaining between them. The CDR3 length is 15 residues. In DNA form, the CDR3 reads TGTGCCAGCAGTCCCGGGGTGCATAGCAATCAGCCCCAGCATTTT. Translation gives CASSPGVHSNQPQHF.

As regards this clone: Different DNA sequences within this sample yield the same CDR3. The CDR3 sequence: CASARDEQYF. DNA for the CDR3: TGTGCCAGCGCCAGAGACGAGCAGTACTTC. The chain combines TRBV7-9 with TRBJ2-7; no definite D call. This CDR3 region has 10 residues. CDR1 and CDR2 from the germline V gene are SEHNR and FQNEAQ (reference sequence). Trimming stripped 8 bases from V and 5 bases from J, with 7 bases between.

This chain uses TRBV2 with TRBJ2-7; the D is unclear. Germline values: CDR1 SNHLY, CDR2 FYNNEI. There are 13 residues in the CDR3. V was clipped by 2 bases and J by 3 bases, with 8 bases between them. The CDR3 bases are TGTGCCAGCAGTGAACGGTTAGGCTACGAGCAGTACTTC. This encodes CASSERLGYEQYF. Full variable domain (remainder filled in from reference TRBV2 and TRBJ2-7): EPEVTQTPSHQVTQMGQEVILRCVPISNHLYFYWYRQILGQKVEFLVSFYNNEISEKSEIFDDQFSVERPDGSNFTLKIRSTKLEDSAMYFCASSERLGYEQYFGPGTRLTVT.

This clone was detected only a few times. The CDR3 nucleotides read TGTGCCAGCAGCGAACTCCGCGGCCTCTCTGGAAACACCATATATTTT. Translation gives CASSELRGLSGNTIYF. This sequence joins TRBV9 and TRBJ1-3; D unclear. This CDR3 region has 16 residues. Trimming removed 3 bases at V and 0 bases at J, with 13 bases between. Germline V gene data show CDR1 as SGDLS and CDR2 as YYNGEE.

Here the CDR3 DNA reads TGCAGCGCCCGACAGGGAGATTATTCACCCCTCCACTTT. Translated, it gives CSARQGDYSPLHF. The J gene is TRBJ1-6, the V gene TRBV29-1; 7 nucleotides agree with TRBD1. Per the germline V gene, CDR1 is SQVTM and CDR2 is ANQGSEA. CDR3 size: 13 residues. V shed 7 bases and J 8 bases; nucleotides not matched to a gene: 8. The full variable domain, with the rest looked up from reference TRBV29-1 and TRBJ1-6, is SAVISQKPSRDICQRGTSLTIQCQVDSQVTMMFWYRQQPGQSLTLIATANQGSEATYESGFVIDKFPISRPNLTFSTLTVSNMSPEDSSIYLCSARQGDYSPLHFGNGTRLTVT.

The rearrangement joins TRBV5-6 to TRBJ2-7; 8 bases map to TRBD2. This CDR3 comprises 14 residues. Losses at the gene ends were 2 bases for V and 0 bases for J; bases not matched to a gene: 1. The germline V gene has CDR1 SGHDT and CDR2 YYEEEE. This CDR3 is CASSFSGTSYEQYF. The CDR3 region has the DNA TGTGCCAGCAGCTTTAGCGGGACCTCCTACGAGCAGTACTTC.

The J gene is TRBJ1-2, the V gene TRBV6-5; 11 bases fit TRBD1. V was clipped by 5 bases and J by 9 bases; unmatched bases: 11. The CDR3 covers 15 residues. Germline V gives CDR1 MNHEY, CDR2 SVGAGI. For the CDR3, the DNA is TGTGCCAGCAGTCCTTCCGGGACAGGGGGTTCTAGCTACACCTTC. Its translation is CASSPSGTGGSSYTF.

The chain recombines TRBV4-1 with TRBJ2-1; D possibly corresponds to TRBD1 (5 bases). The CDR3 is 17 amino acids. Germline assignment: CDR1 MGHRA and CDR2 YSYEKL. Trimming took off 0 bases at V and 0 bases at J, with 12 bases between the two ends. The CDR3 DNA sequence: TGCGCCAGCAGCCAAGATCTGGGGCGAAGCTCCTACAATGAGCAGTTCTTC. It translates to CASSQDLGRSSYNEQFF.

The rearrangement links TRBV6-5 to TRBJ2-2; D may correspond to TRBD1 or TRBD2 (5 bases each). Germline-derived CDR1 and CDR2 are MNHEY and SVGAGI. This CDR3 spans 13 amino acids. V lost 10 bases to trimming and J lost 5 bases, with 14 bases between them. The CDR3, as DNA: TGTGCCATCCGCCTCGGGGCGACCGGGGAGCTGTTTTTT. As protein: CAIRLGATGELFF.

V gene TRBV6-1 combines with J gene TRBJ2-7; D unclear. The V and J ends lost 8 bases and 0 bases respectively, with 14 bases between them. There are 14 residues in the CDR3. Germline CDR1 MNHNS, CDR2 SASEGT. CDR3 in amino acids: CASESRTYSYEQYF. CDR3 nucleotides: TGTGCCAGCGAGTCGCGGACCTACTCCTACGAGCAGTACTTC.